Given below is one T cell receptor beta chain in context. The data stem from a study of blood T cell repertoires in COVID-19. About the study: Samples of COVID-19 (acute and convalescent) were obtained from the United States, Italy and Spain. In each case, the material was cDNA or gDNA derived from T cells, B-cell-depleted T cells, or PBMCs.

Original processing notes: For nucleated cells, counts were estimated from reference gene primer amplification. The repertoire was sequenced with immunoSEQ multiplex PCR; TCRdb's copy has only in-frame clones and lacks some. D and trimming were read from the DNA, whereas the V and J calls and clone size are those reported in that table. The table has 90,000 to 110,000 clones, roughly 79% seen once; the top ten hold over 8.5%. The TCR sequence derives from a woman in her sixties or seventies with acute or convalescent COVID-19. The sample taken for sequencing was peripheral blood.

Written as DNA, the CDR3 is TGCAGCGTTGATTCAGGCCACCCGAACACTGAAGCTTTCTTT. It translates to CSVDSGHPNTEAFF. The gene calls are TRBV29-1 and TRBJ1-1; D remains unclear. Deletions cut 3 bases from V and 1 base from J, with 12 bases between. Germline values: CDR1 SQVTM, CDR2 ANQGSEA. CDR3 size: 14 residues.